The clone carrying this TCR beta chain was counted a few times. This sample is drawn from a study of blood T cell repertoires in COVID-19. On the study more broadly: T cells, B-cell-depleted T cells, or PBMCs supplied cDNA or gDNA.

Germline V gene data show CDR1 as ENHRY and CDR2 as SYGVKD. The V and J ends lost 0 bases and 7 bases respectively, with 9 bases between them. The length of the CDR3 is 14 residues. Original processing methods: Counts of nucleated cells, estimated from reference gene primer amplification, were obtained. Only in-frame clones appear in the TCRdb table, and some are missing; sequencing was by immunoSEQ multiplex PCR. V, J and clone size were drawn from that table, and D and trimming were deduced from the DNA. The sample lists 150,000 to 200,000 clones, roughly 80% occurring once. The sequence derives from a woman aged 30 to 39 with acute or convalescent COVID-19. Material for sequencing was peripheral blood. The J gene is TRBJ1-4, the V gene TRBV10-3, with D possibly matching TRBD1 (5 bases). CDR3 coding DNA: TGTGCCATCAGTGAGTCCGGGGGAGGTGAAAAACTGTTTTTT. Encoded protein: CAISESGGGEKLFF.